Following are 20 T cell receptor beta chains from one sample sequenced in a study of neurological immune-mediated disorders. Using its own MiXCR run on the 5' RACE reads, TCRdb lists one record per CDR3 protein. The table has 65,000 to 85,000 distinct CDR3 sequences, 5.5% to 6.5% seen once. Sample time point: longitudinal time-point 2. The sequencing input was PBMCs. Receptors were obtained from a woman aged 55-75 years with multiple sclerosis.

This clonotype appeared many times. The chain carries TRBV12-3 or TRBV12-4 and TRBJ1-1, with TRBD1 identical over 9 bases. The CDR3 loop spans 15 amino acids. J was trimmed by 3 bases and V by 6 bases; bases with no gene match: 8. The CDR3 sequence: CASSHIQGAHTEAFF. The DNA for the CDR3 is TGTGCCAGCAGCCACATACAGGGGGCACACACTGAAGCTTTCTTT.

This clonotype has a count of ten or more. The rearrangement uses TRBV6-5 and TRBJ1-1; D remains unclear. V lost 1 base, J lost 4 bases, and 16 bases lay in between. CDR3 length: 16 residues. Per germline, CDR1 MNHEY and CDR2 SVGAGI. Written as DNA, the CDR3 is TGTGCCAGCAGTTACTACAGTGTCGGCTCGAGCACTGAAGCTTTCTTT. This translates into CASSYYSVGSSTEAFF.

This clonotype was seen ten or more times. The chain couples TRBV7-9 to TRBJ1-2; a possible D gene is TRBD1 (6 bases). V was shortened by 5 bases and J by 3 bases, with 10 bases between the two germline ends. The germline gives CDR1 SEHNR, CDR2 FQNEAQ (reference sequence). CDR3 size: 13 residues. CDR3 sequence (DNA): TGTGCCAGCAGCGGGGACACATACTATGGCTACACCTTC. This encodes CASSGDTYYGYTF. The full variable domain, completed using reference TRBV7-9 and TRBJ1-2, is DTGVSQNPRHKITKRGQNVTFRCDPISEHNRLYWYRQTLGQGPEFLTYFQNEAQLEKSRLLSDRFSAERPKGSFSTLEIQRTEQGDSAMYLCASSGDTYYGYTFGSGTRLTVV.

This clonotype has at least ten counts. J is TRBJ2-7 and V is TRBV12-3 or TRBV12-4, with D possibly matching TRBD1 (6 bases). Between the trimmed V and J ends, which lost 7 bases and 3 bases, there was a span of 13 bases. CDR3 size: 13 residues. This chain's CDR3 is CASTHPGDYEQYF. The DNA of the CDR3 is TGTGCCAGCACCCACCCAGGGGACTACGAGCAGTACTTC.

This clonotype has a handful of counts. Since a much larger clone is just one base distant, this may be a read error. The rearrangement links TRBV25-1 to TRBJ2-5, with no clear D. Between the trimmed V and J ends, which lost 4 bases and 5 bases, there was a span of 5 bases. The CDR3 loop spans 11 amino acids. Germline values: CDR1 MGHDK, CDR2 SYGVNS. The CDR3 region has the DNA TGTGCCAGCAGTGGGATGGAGACCCAGTACTTC. Protein: CASSGMETQYF.

This chain joins TRBV6-6 and TRBJ1-2; D remains unclear. CDR1 and CDR2 from the germline V gene are MNHNY and SVGAGI (reference sequence). V was clipped by 2 bases and J by 8 bases, with 21 bases between them. The CDR3 is 16 amino acids. The CDR3 here is CASSYDSGIGFRGYTF. The CDR3, as DNA: TGTGCCAGCAGTTACGACTCTGGGATCGGGTTTCGGGGCTACACCTTC.

This clonotype came up many times. The rearrangement joins TRBV2 to TRBJ2-4; 7 nucleotides align to TRBD1. The CDR3 extends over 15 amino acids. Germline loops: CDR1 SNHLY, CDR2 FYNNEI. V trimming: 10 bases; J trimming: 1 base; junction bases outside the gene matches: 10. CDR3 bases: TGTGCCACCAAAGTACAGGGGACCGCCAAAAACATTCAGTACTTC. Its translation: CATKVQGTAKNIQYF.

This clonotype was counted many times. The chain combines TRBV27 with TRBJ1-2, with unresolved D. V was trimmed by 8 bases and J by 6 bases, leaving 13 bases between them. Per the germline V gene, CDR1 is MNHEY and CDR2 is SMNVEV (reference sequence). The CDR3 totals 12 residues. The CDR3 reads CASFLVGDGYTF. For the CDR3, the DNA is TGTGCCAGCTTTCTGGTGGGTGATGGCTACACCTTC.

This clonotype has ten or more counts. The chain is built from TRBV28 and TRBJ1-3; no clear D gene. The V end lost 7 bases, the J end lost 3 bases, and 16 bases lay between the germline ends. The CDR3 extends over 15 amino acids. Germline CDR1 is MDHEN and CDR2 is SYDVKM. CDR3 sequence: CASTPSGVSGNTIYF. The DNA of the CDR3 is TGTGCCAGCACCCCGTCCGGTGTTAGTGGAAACACCATATATTTT.

This rearrangement joins TRBV29-1 to TRBJ1-2; TRBD1 matches at 7 bases. The CDR3 is 13 amino acids. Germline lookup yields CDR1 SQVTM and CDR2 ANQGSEA. V trimming: 7 bases; J trimming: 0 bases; junction bases outside the gene matches: 5. CDR3: CSARTGANYGYTF. As DNA, the CDR3 is TGCAGCGCGCGGACAGGAGCTAACTATGGCTACACCTTC.

This clonotype was recorded a few times. This sequence joins TRBV2 and TRBJ2-3, with TRBD1 matching 11 bases. Germline assignment: CDR1 SNHLY and CDR2 FYNNEI. The trim removed 6 bases at V and 2 bases at J, leaving 4 bases unmatched. This CDR3 spans 15 amino acids. CDR3 DNA sequence: TGTGCCAGCAGGACGGGACAGGGGGACACAGATACGCAGTATTTT. It is translated as CASRTGQGDTDTQYF.

This clonotype was recorded at least ten times. The gene calls are TRBV7-6 and TRBJ2-2; tentatively, D is TRBD2 (6 bases). This CDR3 contains 18 residues. V lost 1 base, J lost 0 bases, and 15 bases lay in between. Germline lookup yields CDR1 SGHVS and CDR2 FNYEAQ. The DNA of the CDR3 is TGTGCCAGCAGCTTAGAGTTGGGGGGAATAGCGAACACCGGGGAGCTGTTTTTT. It is translated as CASSLELGGIANTGELFF.

This clonotype has at least ten counts. This chain uses TRBV14 with TRBJ2-7, with 7 nucleotides matching TRBD1. This CDR3 contains 16 residues. V dropped 4 bases and J dropped 0; count of bases not matched to a gene: 9. The V gene's germline CDR1 is SGHDN and CDR2 FVKESK. CDR3 in amino acids: CASSRVRDRPSYEQYF. CDR3 in DNA: TGTGCCAGCAGCCGTGTCCGGGACAGACCCTCCTACGAGCAGTACTTC.

This clonotype was picked up many times. J is TRBJ1-6 and V is TRBV4-1; 8 positions agree with TRBD1. Germline CDR1 MGHRA, CDR2 YSYEKL. J lost 9 bases, V lost 0 bases, and 16 bases had no gene match. The CDR3 loop spans 19 amino acids. The CDR3 DNA reads as TGCGCCAGCAGCCAAGATTCCGACAGGGGTCTCCTGGGTGGTTCACCCCTCCACTTT. Translating gives CASSQDSDRGLLGGSPLHF.

In this sample, this clonotype turned up many times. The V gene is TRBV7-6, the J gene TRBJ2-3, with TRBD2 matching 12 bases. The ends lost 0 bases at V and 1 base at J; junction bases unmatched: 8. The germline CDR1 and CDR2 sequences are SGHVS and FNYEAQ. The CDR3 consists of 19 residues. For the CDR3, the DNA is TGTGCCAGCAGCTTAGCGCCTAGCGGGGGGGCGCTGGGCACAGATACGCAGTATTTT. Amino acid sequence: CASSLAPSGGALGTDTQYF. The full variable domain, with the rest looked up from reference TRBV7-6 and TRBJ2-3, is GAGVSQSPRYKVTKRGQDVALRCDPISGHVSLYWYRQALGQGPEFLTYFNYEAQQDKSGLPNDRFSAERPEGSISTLTIQRTEQRDSAMYRCASSLAPSGGALGTDTQYFGPGTRLTVL.

The V and J genes are TRBV7-2 and TRBJ1-1, with D uncertain. CDR1 and CDR2 (germline): SGHTA, FQGNSA. The CDR3 sequence is 15 residues long. V dropped 8 bases and J dropped 0 bases, with 16 bases sitting between them. The CDR3 region has the DNA TGTGCCAGCCAGATTAAAAGCTTCATGAACACTGAAGCTTTCTTT. Its protein product is CASQIKSFMNTEAFF.

This clonotype was seen at least ten times. This rearrangement joins TRBV5-1 to TRBJ2-7, with TRBD2 matching over 7 bases. Germline V lookup: CDR1 SGHRS, CDR2 YFSETQ. The CDR3 is 15 amino acids. V lost 1 base and J lost 6; bases outside the gene matches: 10. CDR3 sequence: CASSLIAGVSGEQYF. The CDR3 nucleotides are TGCGCCAGCAGCTTGATTGCGGGGGTCTCGGGCGAGCAGTACTTC.

This clonotype was picked up many times. The chain links TRBV20-1 to TRBJ1-5; possible D gene TRBD1, 5 bases. V lost 7 bases, J lost 2 bases, and 12 bases lay in between. Germline-derived CDR1 and CDR2 are DFQATT and SNEGSKA (reference sequence). The CDR3 runs 13 residues. The CDR3 spells CSGAGRGNQPQHF. CDR3 DNA sequence: TGCAGTGGGGCAGGGAGGGGCAATCAGCCCCAGCATTTT.

This clonotype was recorded many times. The chain uses TRBV29-1 and TRBJ1-1; D call uncertain. Trimming took off 7 bases at V and 8 bases at J, with 17 bases between the two ends. From germline, CDR1 is SQVTM and CDR2 ANQGSEA. This CDR3 is built from 12 residues. The CDR3 loop is CSATDGRGEAFF. Here the CDR3 DNA reads TGCAGCGCTACTGACGGTCGTGGGGAAGCTTTCTTT.

At least ten counts were recorded for this clonotype. The CDR3 sequence is CASSLGGVGTDTQYF. CDR3 bases: TGTGCCAGCAGCTTAGGGGGGGTAGGGACAGATACGCAGTATTTT. The chain combines TRBV7-2 with TRBJ2-3, with a tentative D call TRBD2 (6 bases). Germline V gene data show CDR1 as SGHTA and CDR2 as FQGNSA. The CDR3 has 15 amino acids. Trimming cost V 1 base and J 3 bases, with 11 bases left between them.